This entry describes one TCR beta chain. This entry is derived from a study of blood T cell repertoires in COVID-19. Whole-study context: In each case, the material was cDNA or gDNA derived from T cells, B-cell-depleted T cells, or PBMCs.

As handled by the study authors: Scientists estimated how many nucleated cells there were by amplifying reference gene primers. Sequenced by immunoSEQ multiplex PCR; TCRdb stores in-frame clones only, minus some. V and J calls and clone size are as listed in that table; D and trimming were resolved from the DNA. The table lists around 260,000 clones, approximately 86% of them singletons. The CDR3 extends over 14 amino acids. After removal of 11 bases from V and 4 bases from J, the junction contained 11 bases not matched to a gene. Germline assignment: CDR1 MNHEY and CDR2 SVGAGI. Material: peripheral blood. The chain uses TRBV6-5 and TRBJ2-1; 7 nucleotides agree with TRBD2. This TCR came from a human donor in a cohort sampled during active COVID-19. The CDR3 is CASTSDPSYNEQFF. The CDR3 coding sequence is TGTGCCTCCACTAGCGACCCTTCTTACAATGAGCAGTTCTTC.